Listed below are T cell receptor beta chains from one sample, sequenced in a study of OX40 agonist ivuxolimab in advanced cancers. TCRdb keeps only in-frame clones here, not all; method: immunoSEQ multiplex PCR. The sample consists of under 65,000 clones, about 86% of them appearing once. Source: CD4+ or CD8+ T cells sorted from blood, taken in a trial of the OX40 agonist ivuxolimab. The receptors were sampled from an adult with an advanced solid tumor such as melanoma, head and neck, liver or kidney cancer. Each CDR3 is given with its conserved first and last residue. The D gene is left open where the match is weak.

d_call | v_call | cdr3_aa
- | TRBV30 | CAWSPRYGNEQFF
- | TRBV11-2 | CASSLENTEAFF
TRBD1 | TRBV28 | CASSRRRQGGLNSPLHF
TRBD1 | TRBV11-2 | CASSFSPGQAYEQYF
- | TRBV19 | CASTLRGPLDTQYF
TRBD1 | TRBV11-2 | CASRKQGQLYNSPLHF
TRBD1 | TRBV23-1 | CASKGQGSNQPQHF
- | TRBV9 | CASSVGLGKNTEAFF
- | TRBV14 | CASSPRPGAGTEAFF
TRBD1 | TRBV5-1 | CASSLASGTGREQYF
TRBD1 | TRBV18 | CASSPISGTGTYEQFF
- | TRBV11-2 | CASSLLGAAGDEKLFF
TRBD2 | TRBV28 | CASLDWGGGNEQFF
- | TRBV10-1 | CASSVNTNTEAFF
TRBD2 | TRBV9 | CASSAGTGAGGQYF
- | TRBV28 | CASEEGGYTF
TRBD1 | TRBV5-4 | CASSPGQGRETQYF
- | TRBV10-3 | CAISADPITGELFF
- | TRBV6-5 | CASSYTLRGTGELFF
TRBD1 | TRBV9 | CASSPRTGDKGTQYF
- | TRBV28 | CASSIPGGNTEAFF
- | TRBV27 | CASRRDPGGGLDTQYF
- | TRBV4-2 | CASSQDGWGGEQYF
- | TRBV18 | CASSPRGLGTQYF
- | TRBV30 | CAWSRTGYNQPQHF
- | TRBV30 | CAWRDRNTGELFF
TRBD1 | TRBV6-5 | CASSYSTSGGGEQYF
- | TRBV14 | CASSQALYTGELFF
- | TRBV28 | CASVEGNTEAFF
- | TRBV18 | CASSPKLPAENTEAFF
- | TRBV30 | CAWRWRSTDTQYF
- | TRBV7-9 | CASSPGTFGNTIYF
TRBD1 | TRBV5-4 | CASSEQGVGNEQFF
- | TRBV15 | CATSREASWEKLFF
- | TRBV7-6 | CASSLGGAEQYF
- | TRBV28 | CASSEGNTYTYEQYF
- | TRBV5-1 | CASSLVGGNIQYF
- | TRBV7-2 | CASRGWVVPGELFF
- | TRBV7-2 | CASSSVVGGYTF
- | TRBV13 | CASSSPPMRQFF
TRBD1 | TRBV27 | CASSTPQGVGTGELFF
TRBD2 | TRBV11-2 | CASSPGTSGAREQYF
TRBD2 | TRBV7-8 | CASSSREGYRPGTDTQYF
- | TRBV19 | CASSMTGTNEKLFF
TRBD2 | TRBV7-2 | CASSLSSGSIAHEQYF
- | TRBV5-1 | CASSFGLQRSTDTQYF
- | TRBV7-8 | CASSLGRDTYNSPLHF
- | TRBV29-1 | CSVRKSVVKETQYF
- | TRBV6-1 | CASSEQRSNQPQHF
TRBD1 | TRBV2 | CAGQGLDEQYF
- | TRBV4-1 | CASSPPLDSPNTEAFF
TRBD1 | TRBV19 | CASRRDRANQPQHF
TRBD1 | TRBV6-1 | CATLTGTFYGYTF
- | TRBV9 | CASSVAGLRSYNEQFF
- | TRBV6-1 | CASTQTAWTEAFF
TRBD2 | TRBV18 | CASSPLGRELSETQYF
TRBD2 | TRBV5-6 | CASSWGRGRIYYEQYF